Presented here are 18 T cell receptor beta chains from one specimen sequenced in a study of cytomegalovirus exposure and HLA in healthy donors. PCR employed 60 Vbeta and 13 Jbeta primers. Clones were sequenced by immunoSEQ multiplex PCR, and TCRdb holds only the in-frame ones, with some missing. Among about 170,000 clones listed, just under 80% were seen once. The sample consisted of PBMCs. These receptors all stem from a woman aged 50 to 60 in good health and CMV-seropositive.

V and J are TRBV28 and TRBJ1-1; D unresolved. The CDR3 contains 14 residues. Germline CDR1 reads MDHEN; CDR2 reads SYDVKM. V lost 9 bases and J lost 1, with 15 bases in between. The CDR3 reads CASHGGRRNTEAFF. The CDR3 DNA is TGTGCCAGTCATGGCGGGCGGAGGAACACTGAAGCTTTCTTT.

The gene calls are TRBV7-6 and TRBJ1-2; D uncertain. Trimming left V 0 bases short and J 6 bases short, with 11 bases between. Per germline, CDR1 SGHVS and CDR2 FNYEAQ. The CDR3 has 14 residues. CDR3 coding DNA: TGTGCCAGCAGCTTAGCCCCCACGGTCGATGGCTACACCTTC. Encoded protein: CASSLAPTVDGYTF.

J is TRBJ1-6 and V is TRBV6-4, with 9 bases fitting TRBD1. Germline CDR1 and CDR2: MRHNA and SNTAGT. J was trimmed by 9 bases and V by 5 bases; bases with no gene match: 5. The CDR3 loop spans 14 amino acids. The CDR3 DNA is TGTGCCAGCAGTAGACAGGGGGATAGTTCACCCCTCCACTTT. Its protein product is CASSRQGDSSPLHF.

The J gene is TRBJ2-2, the V gene TRBV7-9; D may be TRBD2 (6 bases). There are 16 residues in the CDR3. Germline V gives CDR1 SEHNR, CDR2 FQNEAQ (reference sequence). This chain's CDR3 is CSFRDFPEPNTGELFF. Here the CDR3 DNA reads TGTTCCTTCCGGGACTTTCCGGAACCTAACACCGGGGAGCTGTTTTTT.

Comment on this clone: Its ends do not fully match the called genes, so a read error is possible. The chain is built from TRBV7-9 and TRBJ2-7, with 8 bases matching TRBD1. CDR1 is SEHNR and CDR2 is FQNEAQ in the germline V gene (reference sequence). CDR3 length: 14 residues. The CDR3 sequence: CSSRASTGDYEQYF. The CDR3 coding sequence is TGTTCCAGCCGAGCTTCGACAGGGGATTACGAGCAGTACTTC.

This chain joins TRBV28 and TRBJ1-2, with 8 bases that match TRBD1. This CDR3 comprises 13 residues. J was trimmed by 8 bases and V by 5 bases; bases with no gene match: 7. From germline, CDR1 is MDHEN and CDR2 SYDVKM. The CDR3 sequence is CASSLDRVDGYTF. The CDR3 region has the DNA TGTGCCAGCAGTCTGGACAGGGTCGACGGCTACACCTTC.

The chain has TRBV6-5 and TRBJ2-5; tentatively, D is TRBD2 (6 bases). The CDR3 totals 13 residues. The germline CDR1 and CDR2 sequences are MNHEY and SVGAGI. V was clipped by 5 bases and J by 5 bases, with 12 bases between them. The chain's CDR3 is CASSRGIGETQYF. The CDR3 DNA follows: TGTGCCAGCAGTCGCGGGATAGGGGAGACCCAGTACTTC.

The chain joins TRBV11-3 to TRBJ2-1; 11 nucleotides agree with TRBD2. V lost 5 bases, J lost 10 bases, and 13 bases stayed unmatched. The CDR3 runs 16 residues. Germline assignment: CDR1 SGHNT and CDR2 YENEEA. The CDR3 nucleotides are TGTGCCAGCAGCCAAACCGGGACTAGCGGAAAAAGGGAGCAGTTCTTC. Protein sequence: CASSQTGTSGKREQFF.

The sample holds one count of this clone. The chain is built from TRBV9 and TRBJ2-7, with 8 bases aligning to TRBD2. The germline V gene encodes CDR1 SGDLS and CDR2 YYNGEE. V lost 6 bases to trimming and J lost 5 bases; unmatched junction nucleotides: 7. This CDR3 contains 13 residues. The CDR3 reads CASNPRGGNEQYF. CDR3 DNA: TGTGCCAGCAACCCACGGGGGGGTAACGAGCAGTACTTC.

V gene TRBV4-2 combines with J gene TRBJ2-6; possibly TRBD1 for D (6 bases). The germline V gene encodes CDR1 LGHNA and CDR2 YNFKEQ. Trimming took off 6 bases at V and 0 bases at J, with 9 bases between the two ends. This CDR3 contains 15 residues. CDR3 amino acids: CASRVQGSGANVLTF. The CDR3 DNA reads TGTGCCAGCAGAGTACAGGGCTCTGGGGCCAACGTCCTGACTTTC.

This clone appeared a single time. The rearrangement uses TRBV29-1 and TRBJ1-1; 8 nucleotides line up with TRBD1. The CDR3 contains 15 residues. The V gene end was trimmed by 6 bases and the J gene end by 2 bases; junction bases not matched to a gene: 11. The V gene's germline CDR1 is SQVTM and CDR2 ANQGSEA. DNA of the CDR3: TGCAGCGTGGGACAGGTTCCAGGGGTAAACACTGAAGCTTTCTTT. Translating gives CSVGQVPGVNTEAFF.

In this sample, this clone turned up a few times. The genes are TRBV10-3 and TRBJ1-3; 8 bases align to TRBD1. The CDR3 contains 16 residues. V trimming: 10 bases; J trimming: 4 bases; junction bases outside the gene matches: 15. Germline assignment: CDR1 ENHRY and CDR2 SYGVKD. CDR3: CASRPPGQAEGNTIYF. The CDR3 nucleotides are TGTGCCAGCAGACCTCCGGGACAGGCGGAAGGAAACACCATATATTTT.

This clone was counted between two and nine times. V gene TRBV7-9 combines with J gene TRBJ2-3; TRBD2 matches 7 bases. This CDR3 is built from 17 residues. Germline V gene data show CDR1 as SEHNR and CDR2 as FQNEAQ (reference sequence). Losses at the gene ends were 5 bases for V and 2 bases for J; bases not matched to a gene: 13. In DNA, the CDR3 is TGTGCCAGCAGCCGCCGTTTGCGGGAGTTGAACACAGATACGCAGTATTTT. Residues: CASSRRLRELNTDTQYF.

Of note for this clone: A read error may account for a junction end that differs from germline. The chain has TRBV7-9 and TRBJ2-7, with unresolved D. Germline V gene lookup returns CDR1 SEHNR and CDR2 FQNEAQ (reference sequence). The CDR3 extends over 12 amino acids. CDR3 sequence: CSSSSSVYEQYF. As DNA, the CDR3 is TGTTCCAGCAGCTCCAGTGTCTACGAGCAGTACTTC.

As for this clone: A junction end diverges from the germline sequence, so it may reflect a read error. The gene calls are TRBV7-9 and TRBJ1-2; D perhaps matches TRBD1 (5 bases). This CDR3 has 17 residues. The V gene's germline CDR1 is SEHNR and CDR2 FQNEAQ (reference sequence). The CDR3 DNA sequence: TGTTCCAGCAGCCCCAACCCCCTCTCACAGGTTATCTATGGCTACACCTTC. Residues: CSSSPNPLSQVIYGYTF.

V usage is TRBV28 and J usage is TRBJ1-1, with 7 bases that match TRBD1. CDR1 and CDR2 (germline): MDHEN, SYDVKM. Trimming at V came to 6 bases and at J to 5 bases, leaving 6 bases not matched to a gene. This CDR3 has 13 amino acids. For the CDR3, the DNA is TGTGCCAGCAGGGGACAGTTGGAGACTGAAGCTTTCTTT. Amino acid sequence: CASRGQLETEAFF.

The V gene is TRBV6-5, the J gene TRBJ2-3, with D maybe TRBD2 (6 bases). The CDR3 sequence is 14 residues long. V lost 6 bases and J 1 base, leaving 11 bases between the germline ends. Germline CDR1 and CDR2: MNHEY and SVGAGI. The CDR3 sequence: CASRKPGGTDTQYF. The DNA of the CDR3 is TGTGCCAGCAGAAAACCGGGGGGCACAGATACGCAGTATTTT.

This chain joins TRBV6-1 and TRBJ1-2; perhaps TRBD1 as D (6 bases). CDR3 length equals 14 residues. The V gene's germline CDR1 is MNHNS and CDR2 SASEGT. V dropped 7 bases and J dropped 5 bases, with 17 bases sitting between them. The CDR3 coding sequence is TGTGCCAGCAATCCCCCCGGGACAAATTATGGCTACACCTTC. It yields the protein CASNPPGTNYGYTF.